The present entry profiles one TCR beta chain with its context. Its target is not known. Trimming stripped 0 bases from V and 6 bases from J, with 11 bases between. The CDR3 spans 15 residues. The germline V gene encodes CDR1 SGHTA and CDR2 FQGNSA. This sample is part of a study of long-term antiretroviral therapy in people with HIV. Study-level results: Despite increasing after ART, diversity remained lower than that of transplant donor controls.

This was the immunoSEQ v3.0 assay at survey level. Libraries were prepared by immunoSEQ multiplex PCR; TCRdb keeps only in-frame clonotypes and omits some of them. The sample yields roughly 26,000 clones, 95% seen once. None of the participants with HIV were treated outside the United States. The material sequenced was unsorted PBMCs, taken 4.9 years after starting antiretroviral therapy. This sequence originates from a woman aged 50 to 60 with HIV. The chain employs TRBV7-2 and TRBJ2-2, with D possibly being TRBD2 (5 bases). In DNA, the CDR3 is TGTGCCAGCAGCTTAGCGGGAGTGAGTTCCGGGGAGCTGTTTTTT. This gives the protein CASSLAGVSSGELFF.